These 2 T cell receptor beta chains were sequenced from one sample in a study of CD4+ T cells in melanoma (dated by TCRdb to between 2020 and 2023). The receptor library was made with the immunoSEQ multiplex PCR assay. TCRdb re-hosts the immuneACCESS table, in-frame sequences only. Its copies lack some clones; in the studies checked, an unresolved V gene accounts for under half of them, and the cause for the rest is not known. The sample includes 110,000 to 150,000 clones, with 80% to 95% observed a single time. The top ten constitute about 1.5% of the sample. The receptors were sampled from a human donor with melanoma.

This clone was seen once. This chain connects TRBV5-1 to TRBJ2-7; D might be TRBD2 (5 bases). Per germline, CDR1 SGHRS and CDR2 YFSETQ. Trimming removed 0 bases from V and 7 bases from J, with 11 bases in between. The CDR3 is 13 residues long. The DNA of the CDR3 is TGCGCCAGCAGCTTGGTATTAGGCGGGGAGCAGTACTTC. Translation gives CASSLVLGGEQYF.

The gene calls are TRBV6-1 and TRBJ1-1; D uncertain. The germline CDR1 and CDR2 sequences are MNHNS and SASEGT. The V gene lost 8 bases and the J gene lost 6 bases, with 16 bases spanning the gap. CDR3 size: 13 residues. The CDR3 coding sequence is TGTGCCAGCCGGTGGGGAAGGAGCTCTGAAGCTTTCTTT. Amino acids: CASRWGRSSEAFF.